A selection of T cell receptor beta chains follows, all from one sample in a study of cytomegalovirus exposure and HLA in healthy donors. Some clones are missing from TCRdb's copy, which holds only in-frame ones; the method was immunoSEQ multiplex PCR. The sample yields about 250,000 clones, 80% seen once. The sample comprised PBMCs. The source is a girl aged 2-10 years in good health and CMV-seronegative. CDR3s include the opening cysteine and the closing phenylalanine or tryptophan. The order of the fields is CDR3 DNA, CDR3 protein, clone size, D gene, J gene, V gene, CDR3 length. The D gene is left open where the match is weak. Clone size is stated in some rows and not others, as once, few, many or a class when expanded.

CDR3nt: TGCGCCAGCAGCTTTCAGGGGGCCACTGAAGCTTTCTTT
CDR3aa: CASSFQGATEAFF
abundance: NA
d_gene: TRBD1
j_gene: TRBJ1-1
v_gene: TRBV5-1
len: 13

CDR3nt: TGTGCCAGCAGCCCTCGACAGTCTGGGAATTCACCCCTCCACTTT
CDR3aa: CASSPRQSGNSPLHF
abundance: NA
d_gene: NA
j_gene: TRBJ1-6
v_gene: TRBV7-2
len: 15

CDR3nt: TGTGCCAGCAGTTCCCAACGGGGGTGGATCGAGACCCAGTACTTC
CDR3aa: CASSSQRGWIETQYF
abundance: once
d_gene: NA
j_gene: TRBJ2-5
v_gene: TRBV27
len: 15

CDR3nt: TGTGCCAGCAGTTACGTGGCCTCGAACACCGGGGAGCTGTTTTTT
CDR3aa: CASSYVASNTGELFF
abundance: NA
d_gene: NA
j_gene: TRBJ2-2
v_gene: TRBV6-5
len: 15

CDR3nt: TGTGCCAGCAGTGCCACAGGGAGGGGGTACACTGAAGCTTTCTTT
CDR3aa: CASSATGRGYTEAFF
abundance: once
d_gene: NA
j_gene: TRBJ1-1
v_gene: TRBV25-1
len: 15

CDR3nt: TGTGCCAGCAGTTTTCGGGAGACATCTTACGAGCAGTACTTC
CDR3aa: CASSFRETSYEQYF
abundance: NA
d_gene: NA
j_gene: TRBJ2-7
v_gene: TRBV27
len: 14

CDR3nt: TGCGCCAGCAGCCCGCAGGGGCCGAGTTCTAGTGAAAAACTGTTTTTT
CDR3aa: CASSPQGPSSSEKLFF
abundance: NA
d_gene: NA
j_gene: TRBJ1-4
v_gene: TRBV4-1
len: 16

CDR3nt: TGCAGCGGGTCCCCACAGATCTTGAACACTGAAGCTTTCTTT
CDR3aa: CSGSPQILNTEAFF
abundance: NA
d_gene: NA
j_gene: TRBJ1-1
v_gene: TRBV29-1
len: 14

CDR3nt: TGTGCCAGCATGTCGGCTAGCGGGGCCTACGAGCAGTACTTC
CDR3aa: CASMSASGAYEQYF
abundance: NA
d_gene: TRBD2
j_gene: TRBJ2-7
v_gene: TRBV7-8
len: 14

CDR3nt: TGTGCCAGCTGTGGGGCCAGCGGGGAGTGGCAGCCCCAGCATTTT
CDR3aa: CASCGASGEWQPQHF
abundance: NA
d_gene: NA
j_gene: TRBJ1-5
v_gene: TRBV28
len: 15

CDR3nt: TGTGCCAGCAGCTTAGAAAAGGACAGCCCGAGCTCCTACGAGCAGTACTTC
CDR3aa: CASSLEKDSPSSYEQYF
abundance: few
d_gene: NA
j_gene: TRBJ2-7
v_gene: TRBV7-8
len: 17

CDR3nt: TGTGCCAGCACCACAGGGGGCGTCCGCCACACTGAAGCTTTCTTT
CDR3aa: CASTTGGVRHTEAFF
abundance: NA
d_gene: TRBD1
j_gene: TRBJ1-1
v_gene: TRBV7-9
len: 15

CDR3nt: TGCGCCAGCAGCCCGCCCGGACTAGTTGGCCGTACGCAGTATTTT
CDR3aa: CASSPPGLVGRTQYF
abundance: NA
d_gene: TRBD2
j_gene: TRBJ2-3
v_gene: TRBV5-1
len: 15

CDR3nt: TGCGCCAGCAGCCAAGATACAGGGTCCACGAACACCGGGGAGCTGTTTTTT
CDR3aa: CASSQDTGSTNTGELFF
abundance: NA
d_gene: NA
j_gene: TRBJ2-2
v_gene: TRBV4-1
len: 17

CDR3nt: TGTGCCAGCAGCTTGAATATACAGAAAGGGACCCAGTACTTC
CDR3aa: CASSLNIQKGTQYF
abundance: NA
d_gene: NA
j_gene: TRBJ2-5
v_gene: TRBV5-4
len: 14

CDR3nt: TGCGCCAGCAGCTTAGGACAGAACTATGGCTACACCTTC
CDR3aa: CASSLGQNYGYTF
abundance: NA
d_gene: NA
j_gene: TRBJ1-2
v_gene: TRBV5-1
len: 13

CDR3nt: TGTGCCAGCAGCTATGGTACGGGGGGTTACAATGAGCAGTTCTTC
CDR3aa: CASSYGTGGYNEQFF
abundance: NA
d_gene: TRBD2
j_gene: TRBJ2-1
v_gene: TRBV7-3
len: 15

CDR3nt: TGTGCCTCGGGGCTGGGACTCAATGAGCAGTTCTTC
CDR3aa: CASGLGLNEQFF
abundance: NA
d_gene: NA
j_gene: TRBJ2-1
v_gene: TRBV27
len: 12

CDR3nt: TGTGCCATCAGTGGCGGAGGGGAGAGGGAAGCTTTCTTT
CDR3aa: CAISGGGEREAFF
abundance: NA
d_gene: NA
j_gene: TRBJ1-1
v_gene: TRBV10-3
len: 13

CDR3nt: TGTGCCAGCATGGGGGAGGGGTGGACTAGCGGAGACCTCACCGGGGAGCTGTTTTTT
CDR3aa: CASMGEGWTSGDLTGELFF
abundance: once
d_gene: TRBD2
j_gene: TRBJ2-2
v_gene: TRBV28
len: 19

CDR3nt: TGTGCCAGCAGCCAAGTTCCTTACGAGCAGTACTTC
CDR3aa: CASSQVPYEQYF
abundance: NA
d_gene: NA
j_gene: TRBJ2-7
v_gene: TRBV14
len: 12

CDR3nt: TGTGCCAGCAGTGACGGGACAGAGATTAACACTGAAGCTTTCTTT
CDR3aa: CASSDGTEINTEAFF
abundance: NA
d_gene: TRBD1
j_gene: TRBJ1-1
v_gene: TRBV6-1
len: 15

CDR3nt: TGTGCCAGCAGCGTACAGGCGACCACCGGGGAGCTGTTTTTT
CDR3aa: CASSVQATTGELFF
abundance: NA
d_gene: NA
j_gene: TRBJ2-2
v_gene: TRBV9
len: 14

CDR3nt: TGTGCCAGCAGTTTATCGGGCAATAACTATGGCTACACCTTC
CDR3aa: CASSLSGNNYGYTF
abundance: NA
d_gene: NA
j_gene: TRBJ1-2
v_gene: TRBV27
len: 14

CDR3nt: TGTGCCAGCAGTCAAGTAGCTAACGAGAAGTTCTTC
CDR3aa: CASSQVANEKFF
abundance: few
d_gene: NA
j_gene: TRBJ2-1
v_gene: TRBV7-9
len: 12

CDR3nt: TGTGCCAGCAGTCCGGACAGGGGGGCCTATGGCTACACCTTC
CDR3aa: CASSPDRGAYGYTF
abundance: NA
d_gene: TRBD1
j_gene: TRBJ1-2
v_gene: TRBV7-6
len: 14

CDR3nt: TGTGCCAGCAGCGGCAGCGGAAACTCCTACAATGAGCAGTTCTTC
CDR3aa: CASSGSGNSYNEQFF
abundance: NA
d_gene: NA
j_gene: TRBJ2-1
v_gene: TRBV9
len: 15

CDR3nt: TGCGCCAGCAGCTTGAGGGGCGACGGAAACACCATATATTTT
CDR3aa: CASSLRGDGNTIYF
abundance: NA
d_gene: NA
j_gene: TRBJ1-3
v_gene: TRBV5-1
len: 14

CDR3nt: TGTGTCATCAGCGACCGGACAGGGAGCACAGATACGCAGTATTTT
CDR3aa: CVISDRTGSTDTQYF
abundance: NA
d_gene: TRBD1
j_gene: TRBJ2-3
v_gene: TRBV10-3
len: 15

CDR3nt: TGTGCCTGGAGTGTATACCCGCGTGGGGCGCAGAGGAATGAGCAGTTCTTC
CDR3aa: CAWSVYPRGAQRNEQFF
abundance: NA
d_gene: NA
j_gene: TRBJ2-1
v_gene: TRBV30
len: 17

CDR3nt: TGTGCCAGCAGCGCTACTAGCGGGAGCACATACGAGCAGTACTTC
CDR3aa: CASSATSGSTYEQYF
abundance: NA
d_gene: TRBD2
j_gene: TRBJ2-7
v_gene: TRBV9
len: 15

CDR3nt: TGTGCCACCAGCAGAGATCGGACTGACTCCACCGGGGAGCTGTTTTTT
CDR3aa: CATSRDRTDSTGELFF
abundance: NA
d_gene: NA
j_gene: TRBJ2-2
v_gene: TRBV15
len: 16

CDR3nt: TGTGCCAGCAGCTTGACAGGGCGGGTGGGTGAGCAGTTCTTC
CDR3aa: CASSLTGRVGEQFF
abundance: NA
d_gene: TRBD1
j_gene: TRBJ2-1
v_gene: TRBV7-9
len: 14

CDR3nt: TGCGCCAGCAGCCAAGTAGGACAGGGACTGTTTTTT
CDR3aa: CASSQVGQGLFF
abundance: NA
d_gene: TRBD1
j_gene: TRBJ1-4
v_gene: TRBV4-1
len: 12

CDR3nt: TGTGCCAGCAGTGACCTAGCGACTGGTGGGGACAGGCGAGGTGAGCAGTTCTTC
CDR3aa: CASSDLATGGDRRGEQFF
abundance: NA
d_gene: TRBD1
j_gene: TRBJ2-1
v_gene: TRBV6-4
len: 18

CDR3nt: TGTGCCAGCTGCGAGACAGGGGACACGAGCAATGAGCAGTTCTTC
CDR3aa: CASCETGDTSNEQFF
abundance: NA
d_gene: TRBD1
j_gene: TRBJ2-1
v_gene: TRBV7-9
len: 15

CDR3nt: TGTGCCAGCAGCCGAGGACAGGGGGGCTATGGCTACACCTTC
CDR3aa: CASSRGQGGYGYTF
abundance: NA
d_gene: TRBD1
j_gene: TRBJ1-2
v_gene: TRBV5-4
len: 14

CDR3nt: TGTGCCAGCAGCCAGGGGGCACCGAGACTTAATTCACCCCTCCACTTT
CDR3aa: CASSQGAPRLNSPLHF
abundance: once
d_gene: NA
j_gene: TRBJ1-6
v_gene: TRBV4-2
len: 16

CDR3nt: TGCGCCAGCAGCTTGGATACTCACGGGACCCAGTACTTC
CDR3aa: CASSLDTHGTQYF
abundance: NA
d_gene: NA
j_gene: TRBJ2-5
v_gene: TRBV5-1
len: 13

CDR3nt: TGTGCCAGCAGACGGACAGCGAACACCGGGGAGCTGTTTTTT
CDR3aa: CASRRTANTGELFF
abundance: NA
d_gene: NA
j_gene: TRBJ2-2
v_gene: TRBV6-8
len: 14

CDR3nt: TGTGCCAGCCCGGGAAGTCCGGATCGTAGCACAGATACGCAGTATTTT
CDR3aa: CASPGSPDRSTDTQYF
abundance: NA
d_gene: NA
j_gene: TRBJ2-3
v_gene: TRBV7-9
len: 16

CDR3nt: TGTGCCAGCAGCTTCTGGGCAGAATATGGCTACACCTTC
CDR3aa: CASSFWAEYGYTF
abundance: NA
d_gene: NA
j_gene: TRBJ1-2
v_gene: TRBV11-2
len: 13

CDR3nt: TGTGCCAGCAGCGGAACAGGGTTGCTCAATGAGCAGTTCTTC
CDR3aa: CASSGTGLLNEQFF
abundance: NA
d_gene: NA
j_gene: TRBJ2-1
v_gene: TRBV9
len: 14

CDR3nt: TGTTCCAGCAGTGGGGGGGAAGCTTTCTTT
CDR3aa: CSSSGGEAFF
abundance: few
d_gene: NA
j_gene: TRBJ1-1
v_gene: TRBV7-9
len: 10

CDR3nt: TGTGCCAGCAGTCCTACTCGGGGGGGCCGTGAGACCCAGTACTTC
CDR3aa: CASSPTRGGRETQYF
abundance: NA
d_gene: TRBD2
j_gene: TRBJ2-5
v_gene: TRBV9
len: 15

CDR3nt: TGTGCCAGCAGCTTGACGTGCGGGACTAGCGGGGAGAAGAACACCGGGGAGCTGTTTTTT
CDR3aa: CASSLTCGTSGEKNTGELFF
abundance: once
d_gene: TRBD2
j_gene: TRBJ2-2
v_gene: TRBV5-4
len: 20

CDR3nt: TGTGCCAGCAGCTCCGGACAGGGATGGACAGATACGCAGTATTTT
CDR3aa: CASSSGQGWTDTQYF
abundance: once
d_gene: TRBD1
j_gene: TRBJ2-3
v_gene: TRBV27
len: 15

CDR3nt: TGTTCCAGCAGCCCCTACCGGGACAGGGGGAATTCACCCCTCCACTTT
CDR3aa: CSSSPYRDRGNSPLHF
abundance: NA
d_gene: TRBD1
j_gene: TRBJ1-6
v_gene: TRBV7-9
len: 16

CDR3nt: TGCAGCGTCAACAGGGATTGGAACACTGAAGCTTTCTTT
CDR3aa: CSVNRDWNTEAFF
abundance: NA
d_gene: NA
j_gene: TRBJ1-1
v_gene: TRBV29-1
len: 13

CDR3nt: TGTGCCAGCAGCGGCCAGACAGGGATACGTGAAGCTTTCTTT
CDR3aa: CASSGQTGIREAFF
abundance: NA
d_gene: TRBD1
j_gene: TRBJ1-1
v_gene: TRBV7-9
len: 14

CDR3nt: TGTGCCAGCAGTTACTCGAGTGTCGGGAACACTGAAGCTTTCTTT
CDR3aa: CASSYSSVGNTEAFF
abundance: NA
d_gene: NA
j_gene: TRBJ1-1
v_gene: TRBV6-5
len: 15

CDR3nt: TGTGCCAGCAGTCCGGGACTAGCGGGGACCGAATCCCCCCCTTACGAGCAGTACTTC
CDR3aa: CASSPGLAGTESPPYEQYF
abundance: NA
d_gene: TRBD2
j_gene: TRBJ2-7
v_gene: TRBV7-7
len: 19

CDR3nt: TGTGCCAGCAGACCGGACAGCGACACTGAAGCTTTCTTT
CDR3aa: CASRPDSDTEAFF
abundance: NA
d_gene: NA
j_gene: TRBJ1-1
v_gene: TRBV7-9
len: 13

CDR3nt: TGCGCCAGCAGCCAAGTGACAGGGGGTCAGGAGACCCAGTACTTC
CDR3aa: CASSQVTGGQETQYF
abundance: NA
d_gene: TRBD1
j_gene: TRBJ2-5
v_gene: TRBV4-1
len: 15

CDR3nt: TGCAGCGTTGAATGGGCTGTCGCACATGAGCAGTTCTTC
CDR3aa: CSVEWAVAHEQFF
abundance: NA
d_gene: NA
j_gene: TRBJ2-1
v_gene: TRBV29-1
len: 13

CDR3nt: TGTGCCAGCAGCCCCCACCCTAGTAATCCTTACGAGCAGTACTTC
CDR3aa: CASSPHPSNPYEQYF
abundance: NA
d_gene: NA
j_gene: TRBJ2-7
v_gene: TRBV5-8
len: 15

CDR3nt: TGTGCCAGCAGCGCCGTGGACTACGAGCAGTACTTC
CDR3aa: CASSAVDYEQYF
abundance: NA
d_gene: NA
j_gene: TRBJ2-7
v_gene: TRBV6-1
len: 12

CDR3nt: TGCGCCAGCAGCCGACGACAGGGCCACTTTAATGAAAAACTGTTTTTT
CDR3aa: CASSRRQGHFNEKLFF
abundance: NA
d_gene: TRBD1
j_gene: TRBJ1-4
v_gene: TRBV5-1
len: 16

CDR3nt: TGCGCCAGCAGCCAAGGTCGGGACTATGGTTTCAATGAGCAGTTCTTC
CDR3aa: CASSQGRDYGFNEQFF
abundance: NA
d_gene: TRBD2
j_gene: TRBJ2-1
v_gene: TRBV4-1
len: 16

CDR3nt: TGTGCCAGCAGCGGACAGGGTTTCGGAACTGAAGCTTTCTTT
CDR3aa: CASSGQGFGTEAFF
abundance: NA
d_gene: TRBD1
j_gene: TRBJ1-1
v_gene: TRBV13
len: 14